The T cell receptor (beta chain) under discussion was sequenced for a study of blood T cells in healthy people across ages. Study results and caveats: Changes seen in expanded clonotypes were possibly confounded by donor CMV status left unknown. With age, beta diversity per million T cells declined roughly linearly, significantly by 35 to 40. More naive CD4+ cells and higher diversity were found in long-lived than in aged donors.

The authors ran a second PCR of about 7 to 11 cycles using a sample-barcoded 5' primer and a J-beta primer mix. Every cDNA molecule carried a tag from a template-switch adaptor bearing 12 random nucleotides. Using its own MiXCR run on the 5' RACE reads, TCRdb lists one record per CDR3 protein. Among about 1.8 million distinct CDR3 sequences listed, 40% to 55% were seen once. The germline gives CDR1 SGHTA, CDR2 FQGNSA. The CDR3 has 14 amino acids. Trimming cost V 6 bases and J 3 bases, with 14 bases left between them. This clonotype has just a few counts. Its target is unknown. This TCR was sampled from a middle-aged woman in good health. V is TRBV7-2 and J is TRBJ2-5, with D hard to call. Sequencing was carried out using blood. The CDR3 protein is CASSTYGPEETQYF. The CDR3 DNA reads as TGTGCCAGCAGTACATACGGGCCGGAAGAGACCCAGTACTTC.